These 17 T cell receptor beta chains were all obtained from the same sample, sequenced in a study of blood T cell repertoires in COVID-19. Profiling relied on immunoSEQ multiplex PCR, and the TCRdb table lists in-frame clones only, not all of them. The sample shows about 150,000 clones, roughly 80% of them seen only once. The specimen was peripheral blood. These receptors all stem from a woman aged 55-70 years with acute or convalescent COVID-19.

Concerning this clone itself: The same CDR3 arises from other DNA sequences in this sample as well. The CDR3 DNA reads as TGTGCCAGCAGCCCCACAGGGAACACTGAAGCTTTCTTT. Translated: CASSPTGNTEAFF. The rearrangement joins TRBV3-1 (or the pseudogene TRBV3-2) to TRBJ1-1; TRBD1 is a possible D gene (5 bases). This CDR3 spans 13 amino acids. Germline CDR1 reads LGHDT; CDR2 reads YNNKEL (reference sequence). The V and J ends lost 4 bases and 1 base respectively, with 7 bases between them.

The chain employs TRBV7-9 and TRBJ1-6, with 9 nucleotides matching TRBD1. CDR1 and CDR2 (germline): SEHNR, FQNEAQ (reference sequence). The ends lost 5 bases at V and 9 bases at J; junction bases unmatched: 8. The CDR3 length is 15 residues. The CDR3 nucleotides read TGTGCCAGCAGCCCGCCGGGACAGGGAGTTTCACCCCTCCACTTT. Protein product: CASSPPGQGVSPLHF.

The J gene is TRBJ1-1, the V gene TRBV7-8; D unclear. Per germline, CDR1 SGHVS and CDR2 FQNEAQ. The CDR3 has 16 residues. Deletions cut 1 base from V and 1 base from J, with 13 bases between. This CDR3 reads CASSLGLGSGNTEAFF. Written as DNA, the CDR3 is TGTGCCAGCAGCTTAGGACTCGGATCGGGGAACACTGAAGCTTTCTTT.

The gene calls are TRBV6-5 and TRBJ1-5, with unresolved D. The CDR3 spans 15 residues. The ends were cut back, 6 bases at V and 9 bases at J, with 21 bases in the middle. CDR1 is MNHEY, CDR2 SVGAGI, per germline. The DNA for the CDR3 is TGTGCCAGCAGCCCCGAAACAGCGGATCCCTCGCCCCAGCATTTT. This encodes CASSPETADPSPQHF.

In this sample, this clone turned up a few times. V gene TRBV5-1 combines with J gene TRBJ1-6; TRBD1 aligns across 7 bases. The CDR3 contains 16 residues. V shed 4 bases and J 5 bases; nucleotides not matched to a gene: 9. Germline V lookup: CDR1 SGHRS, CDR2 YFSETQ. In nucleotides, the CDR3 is TGCGCCAGCAGCCATTCTCAGGGACAGAATAATTCACCCCTCCACTTT. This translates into CASSHSQGQNNSPLHF.

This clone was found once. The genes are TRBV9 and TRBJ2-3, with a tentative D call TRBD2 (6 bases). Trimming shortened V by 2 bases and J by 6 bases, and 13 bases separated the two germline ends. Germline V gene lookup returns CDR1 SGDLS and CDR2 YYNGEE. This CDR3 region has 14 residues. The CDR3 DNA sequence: TGTGCCAGCAGCGTTAGTCTTGCGGGGGATACGCAGTATTTT. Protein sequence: CASSVSLAGDTQYF.

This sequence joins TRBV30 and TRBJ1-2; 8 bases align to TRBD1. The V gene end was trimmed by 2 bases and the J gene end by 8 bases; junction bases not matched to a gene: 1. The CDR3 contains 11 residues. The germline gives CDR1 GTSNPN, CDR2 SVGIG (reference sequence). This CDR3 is CAWSNRGGYTF. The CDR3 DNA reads TGTGCCTGGAGTAACAGGGGGGGCTACACCTTC. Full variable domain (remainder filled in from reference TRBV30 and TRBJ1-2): SQTIHQWPATLVQPVGSPLSLECTVEGTSNPNLYWYRQAAGRGLQLLFYSVGIGQISSEVPQNLSASRPQDRQFILSSKKLLLSDSGFYLCAWSNRGGYTFGSGTRLTVV.

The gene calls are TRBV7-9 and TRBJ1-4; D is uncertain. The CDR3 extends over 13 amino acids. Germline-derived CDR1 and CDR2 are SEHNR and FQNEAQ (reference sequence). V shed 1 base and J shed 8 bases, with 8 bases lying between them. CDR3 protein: CASSLDFEEKLFF. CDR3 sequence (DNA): TGTGCCAGCAGCTTAGATTTTGAGGAAAAACTGTTTTTT.

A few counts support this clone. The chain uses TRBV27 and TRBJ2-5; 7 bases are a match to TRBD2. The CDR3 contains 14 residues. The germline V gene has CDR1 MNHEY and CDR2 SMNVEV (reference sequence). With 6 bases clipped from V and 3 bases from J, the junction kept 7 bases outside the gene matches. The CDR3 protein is CASSLLARKETQYF. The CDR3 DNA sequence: TGTGCCAGCAGCCTACTAGCGAGGAAAGAGACCCAGTACTTC.

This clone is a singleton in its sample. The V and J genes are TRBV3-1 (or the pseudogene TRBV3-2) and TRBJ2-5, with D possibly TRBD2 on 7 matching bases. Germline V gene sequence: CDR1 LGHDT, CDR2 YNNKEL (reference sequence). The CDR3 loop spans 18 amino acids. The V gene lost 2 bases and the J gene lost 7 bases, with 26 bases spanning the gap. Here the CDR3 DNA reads TGTGCCAGCAGCCAAAGTTCGGGGAGGGGGAACCCCGGAGGGACCCAGTACTTC. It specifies CASSQSSGRGNPGGTQYF.

CDR3 residues: CASSQVAGLSNQPQHF. The CDR3 DNA reads as TGCGCCAGCAGCCAAGTGGCAGGGCTAAGCAATCAGCCCCAGCATTTT. The gene calls are TRBV4-1 and TRBJ1-5; perhaps TRBD1 as D (5 bases). The germline gives CDR1 MGHRA, CDR2 YSYEKL. The CDR3 runs 16 residues. V lost 1 base and J lost 1, with 11 bases in between.

The CDR3 nucleotides are TGTGCCACCATCCCGGGTGGGGCTGACACCATATATTTT. This gives the protein CATIPGGADTIYF. The genes are TRBV6-5 and TRBJ1-3, with a possible D match to TRBD1 (5 bases). V shed 10 bases and J shed 8 bases, with 18 bases lying between them. The CDR3 sequence is 13 residues long. Germline V lookup: CDR1 MNHEY, CDR2 SVGAGI.

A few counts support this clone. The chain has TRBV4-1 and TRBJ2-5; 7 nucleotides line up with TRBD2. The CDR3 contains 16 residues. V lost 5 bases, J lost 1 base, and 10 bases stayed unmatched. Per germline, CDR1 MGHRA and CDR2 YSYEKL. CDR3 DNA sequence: TGCGCCAGCAGCTACTCCGGGACTACCAGCCAAGAGACCCAGTACTTC. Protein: CASSYSGTTSQETQYF.

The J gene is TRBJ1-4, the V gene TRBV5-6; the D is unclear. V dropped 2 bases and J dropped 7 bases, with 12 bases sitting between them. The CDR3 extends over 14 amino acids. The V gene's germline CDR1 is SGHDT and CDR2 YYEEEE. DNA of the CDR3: TGTGCCAGCAGCTTTTATGACTCCGGTGAAAAACTGTTTTTT. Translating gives CASSFYDSGEKLFF.

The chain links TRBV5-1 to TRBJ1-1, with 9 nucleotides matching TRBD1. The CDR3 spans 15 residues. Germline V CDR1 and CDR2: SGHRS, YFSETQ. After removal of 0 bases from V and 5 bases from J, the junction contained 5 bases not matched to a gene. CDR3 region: CASSLGGQGSTEAFF. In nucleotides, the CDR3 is TGCGCCAGCAGCTTGGGGGGACAGGGAAGTACTGAAGCTTTCTTT.

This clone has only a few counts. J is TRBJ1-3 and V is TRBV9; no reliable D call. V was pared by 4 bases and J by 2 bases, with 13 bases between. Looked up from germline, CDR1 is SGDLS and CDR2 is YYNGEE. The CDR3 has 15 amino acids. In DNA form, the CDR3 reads TGTGCCAGCAGCTCCCTTTCGAGCCCTGGAAACACCATATATTTT. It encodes CASSSLSSPGNTIYF.

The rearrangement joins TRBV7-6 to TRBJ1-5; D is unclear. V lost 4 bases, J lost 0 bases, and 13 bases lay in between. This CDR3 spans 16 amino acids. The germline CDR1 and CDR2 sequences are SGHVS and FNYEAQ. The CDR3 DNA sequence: TGTGCCAGCAGCTCAGAGGCATCGTATAGCAATCAGCCCCAGCATTTT. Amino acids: CASSSEASYSNQPQHF.